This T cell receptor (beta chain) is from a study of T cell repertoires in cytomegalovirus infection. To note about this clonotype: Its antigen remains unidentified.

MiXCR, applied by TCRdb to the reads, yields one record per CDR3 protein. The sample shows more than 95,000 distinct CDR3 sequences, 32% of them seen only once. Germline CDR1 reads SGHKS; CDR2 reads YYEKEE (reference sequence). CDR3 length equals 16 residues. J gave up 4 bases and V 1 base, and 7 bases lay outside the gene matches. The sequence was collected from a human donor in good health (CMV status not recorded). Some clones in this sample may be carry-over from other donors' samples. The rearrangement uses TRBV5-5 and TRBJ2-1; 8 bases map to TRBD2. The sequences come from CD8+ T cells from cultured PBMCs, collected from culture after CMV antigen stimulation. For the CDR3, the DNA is TGTGCCAGCAGCTTGAGGAGCGGGGGATCATACAATGAGCAGTTCTTC. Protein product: CASSLRSGGSYNEQFF.